One TCR beta chain is described in this entry. As yet, its antigen is unknown. The table came from immunoSEQ multiplex PCR; TCRdb's copy has only in-frame clones and leaves some out. This table holds over 10,000 clones, 75% to 90% found once. This CDR3 is 17 amino acids long. Germline CDR1 and CDR2: SGHDT and YYEEEE. V lost 0 bases and J lost 0, with 13 bases in between. As to time point: recipient sample about 28 days before transplant, after cytoreduction. This sample is part of a study of T cell clonotyping in hematopoietic cell transplantation. As for the study in general: Recipient samples before transplant were obtained post-cytoreduction.

Findings of the study overall: At the given depth, recipient repertoires were over 97% de novo clonotypes. Broader posttransplant TCR repertoire diversity was predicted by graft donor and pretransplant recipient Inverse Simpson Index values. Pathologically expanded recipient clonotypes increased progressively from day 30 to day 180 as diversity fell.

The sample in question was peripheral blood mononuclear cells, obtained before stem cell transplant. The chain is built from TRBV5-6 and TRBJ1-3; the D gene is possibly TRBD1 (5 bases). This clonotype originated in a man in his 60s with acute myeloid leukemia. Some clones in this sample may be carry-over from other donors' samples. CDR3 nucleotides: TGTGCCAGCAGCTTGGATCCTTGGACAATCTCTGGAAACACCATATATTTT. Amino acids: CASSLDPWTISGNTIYF.